The 24 T cell receptor beta chains listed next were all sequenced from one sample in a study of blood T cell repertoires in COVID-19. Sequenced by immunoSEQ multiplex PCR; TCRdb stores in-frame clones only, minus some. The top ten hold roughly 10% of the sample, which has fewer than 55,000 clones, about 90% seen once. The specimen sequenced was peripheral blood. The receptors here all came from a man older than 75 with active or convalescent COVID-19.

As DNA, the CDR3 is TGTGCCAGCAGCCAAGGTCCAGGGATAGGCTACACCTTC. It codes for CASSQGPGIGYTF. This chain links TRBV3-1 (or the pseudogene TRBV3-2) with TRBJ1-2; a weak D match, TRBD1 (5 bases). The CDR3 totals 13 residues. Deletions cut 1 base from V and 8 bases from J, with 11 bases between. CDR1 is LGHDT, CDR2 YNNKEL, per germline (reference sequence).

The chain recombines TRBV6-4 with TRBJ1-5, with 9 bases that match TRBD1. Losses at the gene ends were 6 bases for V and 7 bases for J; bases not matched to a gene: 13. Germline V gene data show CDR1 as MRHNA and CDR2 as SNTAGT. The CDR3 length is 16 residues. The CDR3 here is CASRSPDRGVGQPQHF. CDR3 nucleotide sequence: TGTGCCAGCAGGTCCCCGGACAGGGGAGTAGGGCAGCCCCAGCATTTT.

This sequence joins TRBV3-1 (or the pseudogene TRBV3-2) and TRBJ2-2; D is possibly TRBD1 (6 bases). CDR1 and CDR2 (germline): LGHDT, YNNKEL (reference sequence). The length of the CDR3 is 15 residues. With 4 bases removed from V and 0 bases from J, the gap between germline ends came to 9 bases. CDR3 amino acids: CASSRTESNTGELFF. The CDR3 DNA follows: TGTGCCAGCAGCCGGACAGAATCGAACACCGGGGAGCTGTTTTTT.

The chain is built from TRBV28 and TRBJ2-1; TRBD1 matches 7 bases. V lost 3 bases to trimming and J lost 3 bases; unmatched junction nucleotides: 11. The CDR3 runs 17 residues. Germline V CDR1 and CDR2: MDHEN, SYDVKM. CDR3 sequence: CASSFRQGRLIYNEQFF. For the CDR3, the DNA is TGTGCCAGCAGTTTCCGACAGGGCAGATTGATCTACAATGAGCAGTTCTTC.

This chain uses TRBV28 with TRBJ1-2; 9 bases line up with TRBD1. This CDR3 comprises 16 residues. The trim removed 8 bases at V and 2 bases at J, leaving 12 bases unmatched. Germline loops: CDR1 MDHEN, CDR2 SYDVKM. Here the CDR3 DNA reads TGTGCCAGCGGGTTACCCCCGGGACAGGGAAACTATGGCTACACCTTC. The encoded protein is CASGLPPGQGNYGYTF.

This clone was seen once. The V and J genes are TRBV9 and TRBJ2-3; 8 bases map to TRBD1. V was clipped by 0 bases and J by 2 bases; unmatched bases: 11. The germline CDR1 and CDR2 sequences are SGDLS and YYNGEE. The CDR3 runs to 18 residues. The CDR3 region is CASSVGEFWTGHTDTQYF. In nucleotides, the CDR3 is TGTGCCAGCAGCGTAGGGGAGTTCTGGACAGGGCACACAGATACGCAGTATTTT.

V and J are TRBV5-1 and TRBJ2-7, with TRBD1 matching over 9 bases. Trimming at V came to 0 bases and at J to 1 base, leaving 8 bases not matched to a gene. Germline lookup yields CDR1 SGHRS and CDR2 YFSETQ. The CDR3 has 17 residues. The DNA for the CDR3 is TGCGCCAGCAGCTTGGCGATAAGGACAGGGGTATCCTACGAGCAGTACTTC. Translated, it gives CASSLAIRTGVSYEQYF.

This chain connects TRBV5-1 to TRBJ2-1; 7 nucleotides line up with TRBD1. This CDR3 spans 16 amino acids. V lost 4 bases to trimming and J lost 0 bases; unmatched junction nucleotides: 7. CDR1 and CDR2 (germline): SGHRS, YFSETQ. CDR3 sequence reads: CASSRSGTASYNEQFF. The CDR3 DNA follows: TGCGCCAGCAGCAGATCCGGGACAGCCTCCTACAATGAGCAGTTCTTC.

This chain uses TRBV28 with TRBJ2-5; TRBD2 agrees at 10 bases. The CDR3 totals 19 residues. The J segment lost 5 bases and the V segment lost 4 bases, leaving 19 bases of the junction unmatched. Germline-derived CDR1 and CDR2 are MDHEN and SYDVKM. The CDR3 region is CASSSVMRIWTSGKETQYF. The CDR3 coding sequence is TGTGCCAGCAGTTCTGTTATGAGAATTTGGACTAGCGGAAAGGAGACCCAGTACTTC.

The DNA for the CDR3 is TGTGCCAGTAGTCCTTACGGGGACAGGGGAACCGGCTACACCTTC. Residues: CASSPYGDRGTGYTF. V and J are TRBV19 and TRBJ1-2; 10 bases match TRBD1. The CDR3 covers 15 residues. CDR1 is LNHDA, CDR2 SQIVND, per germline (reference sequence). Unmatched junction bases numbered 11, after V lost 5 bases and J lost 8 bases. The full variable domain, its missing parts supplied by reference TRBV19 and TRBJ1-2, is DGGITQSPKYLFRKEGQNVTLSCEQNLNHDAMYWYRQDPGQGLRLIYYSQIVNDFQKGDIAEGYSVSREKKESFPLTVTSAQKNPTAFYLCASSPYGDRGTGYTFGSGTRLTVV.

The rearrangement uses TRBV7-2 and TRBJ1-2; the D gene is possibly TRBD1 (5 bases). Germline V gene lookup returns CDR1 SGHTA and CDR2 FQGNSA. This CDR3 spans 14 amino acids. The germline V and J ends were trimmed by 4 bases and 2 bases, with 11 bases remaining between them. CDR3 DNA sequence: TGTGCCAGCAGCTCCCGGGGGGGAAACTATGGCTACACCTTC. This gives the protein CASSSRGGNYGYTF.

The J gene is TRBJ2-7, the V gene TRBV4-1; 8 nucleotides agree with TRBD2. V shed 5 bases, J shed 7 bases, and the junction held 7 bases outside the gene matches. The CDR3 loop spans 13 amino acids. CDR1 is MGHRA, CDR2 YSYEKL, per germline. CDR3 DNA: TGCGCCAGCAGCAATATTAAGCGGGGGGAGCAGTACTTC. Amino acid sequence: CASSNIKRGEQYF.

The chain carries TRBV9 and TRBJ2-7; a weak D match, TRBD1 (6 bases). This CDR3 spans 17 amino acids. The V end was cut by 0 bases, the J end by 0 bases, with 16 bases between. Looked up from germline, CDR1 is SGDLS and CDR2 is YYNGEE. The CDR3 DNA reads as TGTGCCAGCAGCGTAGCGGGCACAGGGCCAAGCTCCTACGAGCAGTACTTC. It specifies CASSVAGTGPSSYEQYF.

This chain joins TRBV28 and TRBJ1-5, with no clear D. Trimming removed 7 bases at V and 4 bases at J, with 17 bases between. CDR1 is MDHEN, CDR2 SYDVKM, per germline. CDR3 length: 15 amino acids. In nucleotides, the CDR3 is TGTGCCAGCATCCCCCCGGGGAGGGATAATCAGCCCCAGCATTTT. This codes for CASIPPGRDNQPQHF.

The V and J genes are TRBV30 and TRBJ1-1; maybe TRBD1 (6 bases). Germline V CDR1 and CDR2: GTSNPN, SVGIG (reference sequence). V was clipped by 0 bases and J by 1 base, with 30 bases between them. The CDR3 is 21 residues long. Here the CDR3 reads CAWSVPSRPLGGDFRNTEAFF. The DNA of the CDR3 is TGTGCCTGGAGTGTACCCTCCCGCCCGTTAGGGGGGGACTTTAGGAACACTGAAGCTTTCTTT.

The chain joins TRBV10-3 to TRBJ1-5; 8 nucleotides match TRBD1. The CDR3 totals 16 residues. Germline loops: CDR1 ENHRY, CDR2 SYGVKD. With V trimmed by 5 bases and J by 2 bases, 8 bases remained unmatched. The CDR3 DNA reads TGTGCCATCAGTTCAAGTGCGACAGGGGGCAATCAGCCCCAGCATTTT. Translating it yields CAISSSATGGNQPQHF.

The rearrangement uses TRBV4-3 and TRBJ2-1, with 7 bases aligning to TRBD2. The germline gives CDR1 LGHNA, CDR2 YSLEER. The CDR3 totals 16 residues. V shed 6 bases and J 0 bases; nucleotides not matched to a gene: 8. The CDR3 is CASSLEGGLSYNEQFF. CDR3 nucleotides: TGCGCCAGCAGTTTGGAGGGAGGGCTCTCCTACAATGAGCAGTTCTTC.

The chain joins TRBV7-9 to TRBJ2-1, with 12 bases identical to TRBD2. V shed 2 bases, J shed 15 bases, and the junction held 8 bases outside the gene matches. CDR3 size: 14 residues. Germline CDR1 SEHNR, CDR2 FQNEAQ (reference sequence). The CDR3 region has the DNA TGTGCCAGCAGCTTAAGTCTAGCGGGAGGGTTGGGGTTCTTC. This encodes CASSLSLAGGLGFF.

The rearrangement uses TRBV28 and TRBJ1-2; 10 nucleotides agree with TRBD1. With V trimmed by 8 bases and J by 4 bases, 10 bases remained unmatched. The CDR3 loop spans 15 amino acids. Germline CDR1 MDHEN, CDR2 SYDVKM. The CDR3 here is CASGQGTGAGYGYTF. The CDR3 DNA reads TGTGCCAGCGGACAAGGGACAGGGGCTGGCTATGGCTACACCTTC.

The rearrangement uses TRBV18 and TRBJ1-6, with TRBD1 as a possible D gene (5 bases). The germline gives CDR1 KGHSH, CDR2 LQKENI. This CDR3 has 14 amino acids. V gave up 3 bases and J gave up 6 bases, with 9 bases separating them. CDR3 sequence (DNA): TGTGCCAGCTCACCCGGACACAGTAATTCACCCCTCCACTTT. Translated, it gives CASSPGHSNSPLHF.

This chain uses TRBV5-1 with TRBJ1-2; D is undetermined. The CDR3 extends over 13 amino acids. Germline V gives CDR1 SGHRS, CDR2 YFSETQ. The V end was cut by 2 bases, the J end by 1 base, with 6 bases between. The CDR3 coding sequence is TGCGCCAGCAGCTTTCGGGTTAACTATGGCTACACCTTC. Translating gives CASSFRVNYGYTF.

This chain joins TRBV11-3 and TRBJ1-1, with D uncertain. Per the germline V gene, CDR1 is SGHNT and CDR2 is YENEEA. Trimming took 4 bases from V and 4 from J, leaving 10 bases between them. The CDR3 has 13 residues. CDR3 loop: CASSSQRGTEAFF. CDR3 DNA: TGTGCCAGCAGCTCCCAGCGGGGCACTGAAGCTTTCTTT.

This rearrangement joins TRBV14 to TRBJ1-2; D gene unclear. The V end lost 1 base, the J end lost 4 bases, and 10 bases lay between the germline ends. Germline V gene sequence: CDR1 SGHDN, CDR2 FVKESK. This CDR3 contains 14 residues. CDR3 residues: CASSQGRILYGYTF. The CDR3 DNA is TGTGCCAGCAGCCAAGGGCGGATCCTCTATGGCTACACCTTC.

The rearrangement links TRBV10-1 to TRBJ1-1, with 11 bases matching TRBD1. Trimming removed 5 bases from V and 10 bases from J; junction bases left unmatched: 12. The CDR3 sequence is 15 residues long. CDR1 is WNHNN and CDR2 is SYGVQD in the germline V gene (reference sequence). The DNA of the CDR3 is TGCGCCAGCAGTAAAACCGGGACAGGGGGTGATGGAGCTTTCTTT. As protein: CASSKTGTGGDGAFF.